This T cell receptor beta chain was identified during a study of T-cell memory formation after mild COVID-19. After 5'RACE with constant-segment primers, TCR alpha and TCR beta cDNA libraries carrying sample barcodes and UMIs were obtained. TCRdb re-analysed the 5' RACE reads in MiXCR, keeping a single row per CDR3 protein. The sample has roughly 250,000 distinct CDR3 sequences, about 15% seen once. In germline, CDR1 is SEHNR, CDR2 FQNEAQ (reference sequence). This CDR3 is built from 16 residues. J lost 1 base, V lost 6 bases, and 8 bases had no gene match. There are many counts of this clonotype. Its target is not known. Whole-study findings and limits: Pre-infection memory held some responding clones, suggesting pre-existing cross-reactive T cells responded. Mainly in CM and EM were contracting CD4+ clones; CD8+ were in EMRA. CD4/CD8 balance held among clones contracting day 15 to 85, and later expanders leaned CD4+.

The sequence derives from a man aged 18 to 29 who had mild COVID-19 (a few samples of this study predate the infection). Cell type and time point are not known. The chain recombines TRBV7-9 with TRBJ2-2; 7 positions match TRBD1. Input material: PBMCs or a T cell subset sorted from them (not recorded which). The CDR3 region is CASSLLGTENTGELFF. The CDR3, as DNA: TGTGCCAGCAGTTTACTAGGGACAGAGAACACCGGGGAGCTGTTTTTT.